The rows below give T cell receptor beta chains drawn from one sample of a study of vaccination effects on CD4 cells after COVID-19. Using immunoSEQ multiplex PCR, the repertoire was profiled, and TCRdb retains in-frame clones only, with some absent. The sample has nearly 45,000 clones, about three quarters seen once. Which antigens these TCRs recognize remains unknown. Sequenced here: CD4+ T cells from PBMCs cultured without peptide, sampled after COVID-19 vaccination. The receptors come from a human donor who received a COVID-19 vaccine. Each CDR3 is given without its conserved first and last residue.

J gene | V gene | CDR3 protein
TRBJ2-5 | TRBV19 | ASSFAGGRGQETQY
TRBJ2-1 | TRBV7-2 | ASGWVGGSNEQF
TRBJ2-1 | TRBV6-2/TRBV6-3 | ASSQSSYNEQF
TRBJ1-6 | TRBV11-2 | ASSLGGGKSPLH
TRBJ1-5 | TRBV27 | ASSPTTTGQHQPQH
TRBJ2-7 | TRBV10-1 | ASSSGSGGYEQY
TRBJ1-2 | TRBV13 | ASSVGTAYGYT
TRBJ2-6 | TRBV7-9 | ASSLGQGLSSGANVLT
TRBJ1-5 | TRBV27 | ASSLSTGGNQPQH
TRBJ2-3 | TRBV11-3 | ASSLGTSGGTDTQY
TRBJ2-5 | TRBV18 | ASSPPVSGQETQY
TRBJ1-2 | TRBV23-1 | ASSSTADYGYT
TRBJ1-5 | TRBV7-8 | ASSLRGAFSGQPQH
TRBJ2-5 | TRBV5-1 | ASSLGALTEETQY
TRBJ1-2 | TRBV2 | ASSESRGPVRGYT
TRBJ1-5 | TRBV6-1 | ASSEWGIANQPQH
TRBJ1-2 | TRBV7-9 | ASSLQDGYT
TRBJ2-1 | TRBV7-6 | ASSPRTQGTSGYNEQF
TRBJ1-3 | TRBV18 | ASSPPLGTAGNTIY
TRBJ2-3 | TRBV7-9 | ASRPRGPADTQY
TRBJ1-5 | TRBV30 | AWSVTGTNPNQPQH
TRBJ1-4 | TRBV7-8 | ASSWGQGKNEKLF
TRBJ1-4 | TRBV4-1 | ASSLGQGSNEKLF
TRBJ1-2 | TRBV9 | ASTVTGGPYGYT
TRBJ1-1 | TRBV6-5 | ASSSVAGIYTEAF
TRBJ1-1 | TRBV27 | ASRSFLRDPMNTEAF
TRBJ1-6 | TRBV15 | ATSRDSGDSPLH
TRBJ2-3 | TRBV5-6 | ASSLVGLADTDTQY